This T cell receptor beta chain was sequenced for a study of blood T cell repertoires in COVID-19. Study at large: The United States, Italy and Spain supplied acute and convalescent COVID-19 samples. T cells, B-cell-depleted T cells, or PBMCs supplied cDNA or gDNA.

V lost 1 base and J 0 bases, leaving 9 bases between the germline ends. Germline assignment: CDR1 LNHDA and CDR2 SQIVND (reference sequence). The CDR3 is 15 amino acids. In the study's own analysis: Reference gene primer amplification gave nucleated cell count estimates. Only in-frame clones appear in the TCRdb table, and some are missing; sequencing was by immunoSEQ multiplex PCR. V and J calls and clone size are as listed in that table; D and trimming were resolved from the DNA. The sample yields tens of thousands of clones, roughly four fifths seen once. The rearrangement joins TRBV19 to TRBJ1-2; no definite D call. The clonotype comes from a human donor in a cohort sampled during active COVID-19. Sequencing was performed on peripheral blood. DNA of the CDR3: TGTGCCAGTAGTATAGGTAGCCTGACTAACTATGGCTACACCTTC. The encoded protein is CASSIGSLTNYGYTF.